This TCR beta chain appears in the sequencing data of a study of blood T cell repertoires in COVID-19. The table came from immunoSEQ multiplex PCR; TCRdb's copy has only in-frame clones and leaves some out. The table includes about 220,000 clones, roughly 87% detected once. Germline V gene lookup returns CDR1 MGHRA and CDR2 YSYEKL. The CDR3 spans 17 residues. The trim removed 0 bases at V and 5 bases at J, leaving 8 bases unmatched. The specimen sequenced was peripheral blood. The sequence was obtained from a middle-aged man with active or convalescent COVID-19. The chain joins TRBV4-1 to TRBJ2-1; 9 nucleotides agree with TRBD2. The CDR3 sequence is CASSQDLGAGGHNEQFF. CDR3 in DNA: TGCGCCAGCAGCCAAGATCTAGGAGCGGGAGGTCACAATGAGCAGTTCTTC.